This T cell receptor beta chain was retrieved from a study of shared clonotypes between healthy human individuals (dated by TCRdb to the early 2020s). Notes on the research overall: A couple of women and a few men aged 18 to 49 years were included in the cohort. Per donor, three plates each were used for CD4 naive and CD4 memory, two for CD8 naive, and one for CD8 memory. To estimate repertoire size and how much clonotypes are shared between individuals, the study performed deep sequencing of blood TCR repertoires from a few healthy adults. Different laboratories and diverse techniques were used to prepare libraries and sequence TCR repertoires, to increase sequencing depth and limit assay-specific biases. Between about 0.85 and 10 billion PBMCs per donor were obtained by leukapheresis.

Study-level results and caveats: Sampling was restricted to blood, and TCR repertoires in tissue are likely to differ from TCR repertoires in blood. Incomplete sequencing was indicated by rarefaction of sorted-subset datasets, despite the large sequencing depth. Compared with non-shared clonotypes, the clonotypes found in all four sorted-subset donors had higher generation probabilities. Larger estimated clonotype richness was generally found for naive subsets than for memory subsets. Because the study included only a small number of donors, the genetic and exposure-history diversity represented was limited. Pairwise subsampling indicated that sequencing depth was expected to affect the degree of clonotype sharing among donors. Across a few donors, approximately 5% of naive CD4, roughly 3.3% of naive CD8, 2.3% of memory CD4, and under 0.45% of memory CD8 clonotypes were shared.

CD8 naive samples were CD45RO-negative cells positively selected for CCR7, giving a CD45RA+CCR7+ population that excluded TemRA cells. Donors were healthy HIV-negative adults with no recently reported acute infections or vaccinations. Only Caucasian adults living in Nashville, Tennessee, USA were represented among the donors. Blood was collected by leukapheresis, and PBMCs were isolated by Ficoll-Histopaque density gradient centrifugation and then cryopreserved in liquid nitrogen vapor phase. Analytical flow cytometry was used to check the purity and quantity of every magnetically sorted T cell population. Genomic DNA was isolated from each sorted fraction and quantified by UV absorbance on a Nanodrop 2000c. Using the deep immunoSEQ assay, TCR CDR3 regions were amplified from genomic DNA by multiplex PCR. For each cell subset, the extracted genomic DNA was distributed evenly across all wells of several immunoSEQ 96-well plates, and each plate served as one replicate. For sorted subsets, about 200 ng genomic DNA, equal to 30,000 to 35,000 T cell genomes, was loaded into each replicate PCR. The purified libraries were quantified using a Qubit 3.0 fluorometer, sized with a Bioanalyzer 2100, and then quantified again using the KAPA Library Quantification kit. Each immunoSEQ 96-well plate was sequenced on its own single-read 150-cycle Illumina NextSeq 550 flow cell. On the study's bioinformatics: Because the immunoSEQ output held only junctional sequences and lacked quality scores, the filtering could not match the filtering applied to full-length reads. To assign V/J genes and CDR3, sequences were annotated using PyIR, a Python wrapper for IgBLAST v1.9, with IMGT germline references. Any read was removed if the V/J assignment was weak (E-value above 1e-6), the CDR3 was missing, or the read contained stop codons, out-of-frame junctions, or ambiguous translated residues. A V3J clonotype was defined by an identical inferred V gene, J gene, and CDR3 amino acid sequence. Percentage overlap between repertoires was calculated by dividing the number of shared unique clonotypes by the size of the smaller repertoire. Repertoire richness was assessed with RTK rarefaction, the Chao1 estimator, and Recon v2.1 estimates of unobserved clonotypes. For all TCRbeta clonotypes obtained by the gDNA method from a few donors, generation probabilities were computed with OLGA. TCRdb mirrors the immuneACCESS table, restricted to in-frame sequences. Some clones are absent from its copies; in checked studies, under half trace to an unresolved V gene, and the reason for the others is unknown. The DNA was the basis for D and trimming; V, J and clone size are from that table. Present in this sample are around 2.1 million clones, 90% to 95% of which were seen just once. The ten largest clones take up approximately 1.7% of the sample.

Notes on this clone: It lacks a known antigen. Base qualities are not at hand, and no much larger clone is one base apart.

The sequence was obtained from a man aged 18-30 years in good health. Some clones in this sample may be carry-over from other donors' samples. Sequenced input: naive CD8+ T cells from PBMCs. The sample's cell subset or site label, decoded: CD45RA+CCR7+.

The CDR3 reads as follows: CARGTGIPGEQYF. At the DNA level, the sequence is TGTGCCAGGGGGACCGGGATACCGGGGGAGCAGTACTTC. Recombination connected TRBV2 to TRBJ2-7; the D gene could be either TRBD1 or TRBD2, each agreeing at 5 bases. Looking up the germline V gene yields CDR1 SNHLY and CDR2 FYNNEI. At the junction V is shortened by 9 bases and J by 7 bases, with 19 bases in between. The CDR3 runs 13 residues from the cysteine to the phenylalanine. The only DNA kept is the CDR3, 39 bases in frame from the first base.